Listed here are 23 T cell receptor beta chains from one sample, sequenced in a study of blood T cells in healthy people across ages. The authors ran a second PCR of about 6 to 11 cycles using a sample-barcoded 5' primer and a J-beta primer mix. TCRdb independently ran MiXCR on the 5' RACE reads; one entry per CDR3 protein. The sample lists 730,000 or so distinct CDR3 sequences, about 40% occurring once. Source material: blood. These receptors originate from a woman aged 55 to 70 in good health.

For this clonotype: The junction departs from the called germline gene at one end, perhaps through a read error. This chain links TRBV9 with TRBJ1-6; D unresolved. This CDR3 has 15 amino acids. Germline CDR1 is SGDLS and CDR2 is YYNGEE. Here the CDR3 reads CASSPQRSYNSPLDF. CDR3 coding DNA: TGTGCCAGCAGCCCCCAACGCTCCTATAATTCACCCCTCGACTTT.

This clonotype was counted a few times. The V call is TRBV20-1, the J call TRBJ2-7; 8 nucleotides line up with TRBD2. J gave up 1 base and V 1 base, and 9 bases lay outside the gene matches. The germline CDR1 and CDR2 sequences are DFQATT and SNEGSKA (reference sequence). The CDR3 is 16 residues long. The CDR3 sequence: CSARAGAAGASYEQYF. For the CDR3, the DNA is TGCAGTGCTAGAGCCGGGGCAGCGGGAGCGTCCTACGAGCAGTACTTC.

The V gene is TRBV5-1, the J gene TRBJ1-2, with D possibly being TRBD1 (5 bases). Trimming removed 0 bases at V and 8 bases at J, with 17 bases between. The CDR3 consists of 15 residues. CDR1 is SGHRS, CDR2 YFSETQ, per germline. The DNA of the CDR3 is TGCGCCAGCAGCTTGGACAGGCCAGGAATAGAGGGCTACACCTTC. This encodes CASSLDRPGIEGYTF.

J is TRBJ1-4 and V is TRBV20-1; D unclear. The germline gives CDR1 DFQATT, CDR2 SNEGSKA (reference sequence). The CDR3 spans 12 residues. V was shortened by 6 bases and J by 4 bases, with 9 bases between the two germline ends. The CDR3 sequence: CSAGEFNEKLFF. CDR3 sequence (DNA): TGCAGTGCCGGGGAGTTTAATGAAAAACTGTTTTTT.

In its sample, this clonotype was seen a few times. This chain joins TRBV10-3 and TRBJ2-1; D may be TRBD2 (5 bases). V was trimmed by 5 bases and J by 0 bases, leaving 17 bases between them. The CDR3 loop spans 17 amino acids. The germline V gene has CDR1 ENHRY and CDR2 SYGVKD. In nucleotides, the CDR3 is TGTGCCATCAGTCGGGGAGATACGGTAAGCTCCTACAATGAGCAGTTCTTC. Translated, it gives CAISRGDTVSSYNEQFF.

This clonotype showed up just a few times. Here the CDR3 reads CASSVEGRGANEQYF. CDR3 bases: TGTGCCAGCAGCGTAGAGGGCAGGGGCGCCAATGAGCAGTACTTC. The V and J genes are TRBV9 and TRBJ2-4; maybe TRBD1 (6 bases). Deletions cut 0 bases from V and 13 bases from J, with 20 bases between. The germline gives CDR1 SGDLS, CDR2 YYNGEE. The CDR3 runs 15 residues.

This chain connects TRBV4-2 to TRBJ2-1; D tentatively fits TRBD1 or TRBD2 (7 bases each). The V end lost 4 bases, the J end lost 5 bases, and 21 bases lay between the germline ends. Germline V gene lookup returns CDR1 LGHNA and CDR2 YNFKEQ. The CDR3 extends over 17 amino acids. As DNA, the CDR3 is TGTGCCAGCAGCCCAAAAGGAGGGAGGGGGCTGGACAATGAGCAGTTCTTC. The encoded protein is CASSPKGGRGLDNEQFF.

This clonotype was seen ten or more times. This rearrangement joins TRBV3-1 to TRBJ2-7; possibly TRBD2 for D (6 bases). CDR3 size: 15 residues. Looked up from germline, CDR1 is LGHDT and CDR2 is YNNKEL (reference sequence). V was clipped by 1 base and J by 3 bases, with 13 bases between them. The CDR3 nucleotides read TGTGCCAGCAGCCAAGGGAAAGTGGGGGGCTACGAGCAGTACTTC. It yields the protein CASSQGKVGGYEQYF.

The V call is TRBV28, the J call TRBJ1-2, with TRBD1 as a possible D gene (5 bases). V lost 6 bases and J lost 7, with 12 bases in between. This CDR3 contains 12 residues. Looked up from germline, CDR1 is MDHEN and CDR2 is SYDVKM. As DNA, the CDR3 is TGTGCCAGCAGCCCAGGGTTTCGTGGCTACACCTTC. Its translation: CASSPGFRGYTF.

The chain is built from TRBV12-3 or TRBV12-4 and TRBJ2-6; D may be TRBD1 (5 bases). The CDR3 has 17 amino acids. V lost 1 base and J 2 bases, leaving 12 bases between the germline ends. The CDR3, as DNA: TGTGCCAGCAGTTTAGTCGTACAGGCGGCTGGGGCCAACGTCCTGACTTTC. Its protein product is CASSLVVQAAGANVLTF.

The V gene is TRBV7-3, the J gene TRBJ2-2; tentative D call: TRBD2 (6 bases). Trimming pared 6 bases from V and 4 bases from J, leaving 18 bases between. The CDR3 loop spans 16 amino acids. The V gene's germline CDR1 is SGHTA and CDR2 FQGTGA. CDR3 residues: CASSPPRGLATGELFF. The CDR3 DNA reads as TGTGCCAGCAGTCCCCCACGGGGGTTGGCCACCGGGGAGCTGTTTTTT. The whole variable domain, filled in from reference TRBV7-3 and TRBJ2-2, reads GAGVSQTPSNKVTEKGKYVELRCDPISGHTALYWYRQSLGQGPEFLIYFQGTGAADDSGLPNDRFFAVRPEGSVSTLKIQRTERGDSAVYLCASSPPRGLATGELFFGEGSRLTVL.

This clonotype appeared a few times. A junction end diverges from the germline sequence, so it may reflect a read error. The V gene is TRBV27, the J gene TRBJ1-5, with 7 bases lining up with TRBD1. Germline loops: CDR1 MNHEY, CDR2 SMNVEV (reference sequence). The CDR3 runs to 13 residues. CDR3 coding DNA: TGTGCCACCAGTGGGACAGCTAATCAGCCCCAGCATTTT. Translation: CATSGTANQPQHF.

The V and J genes are TRBV3-1 and TRBJ2-1; tentatively, D is TRBD2 (5 bases). Germline CDR1 and CDR2: LGHDT and YNNKEL (reference sequence). This CDR3 spans 16 amino acids. Trimming removed 0 bases from V and 4 bases from J, with 13 bases in between. As DNA, the CDR3 is TGTGCCAGCAGCCAAGATTGGGCTAGCACTTACAATGAGCAGTTCTTC. Translation gives CASSQDWASTYNEQFF.

This clonotype was seen a few times. CDR3 region: CASSVRDRDNEQYF. In DNA, the CDR3 is TGCGCCAGCAGCGTCCGGGACAGGGATAACGAGCAGTACTTC. The chain couples TRBV5-1 to TRBJ2-7; 9 bases are a match to TRBD1. With V trimmed by 4 bases and J by 5 bases, 7 bases remained unmatched. The CDR3 consists of 14 residues. CDR1 is SGHRS and CDR2 is YFSETQ in the germline V gene.

The chain links TRBV4-2 to TRBJ1-1; weak D call: TRBD1 (5 bases). Trimming cost V 6 bases and J 3 bases, with 5 bases left between them. The CDR3 runs 11 residues. Germline loops: CDR1 LGHNA, CDR2 YNFKEQ. CDR3 protein: CASRGDTEAFF. The CDR3 DNA sequence: TGTGCCAGCAGGGGGGACACTGAAGCTTTCTTT.

The V and J genes are TRBV6-4 and TRBJ2-6; 9 bases are shared with TRBD1. Trimming at V came to 3 bases and at J to 0 bases, leaving 9 bases not matched to a gene. Per germline, CDR1 MRHNA and CDR2 SNTAGT. The CDR3 contains 19 residues. As DNA, the CDR3 is TGTGCCAGCAGTGATGATAAGGGACAGGGCGGCTCTGGGGCCAACGTCCTGACTTTC. Translated, it gives CASSDDKGQGGSGANVLTF.

This chain uses TRBV7-2 with TRBJ2-1; 7 nucleotides line up with TRBD1. Gene TRBJ2-7 matches the end of the DNA better, so the J call may be wrong. The CDR3 sequence is 15 residues long. Looked up from germline, CDR1 is SGHTA and CDR2 is FQGNSA. CDR3 region: CASSKDRVSYNEQYF. CDR3 nucleotide sequence: TGTGCCAGCAGCAAAGACAGGGTCTCCTACAATGAGCAGTACTTC.

This clonotype came up many times. The V and J genes are TRBV7-2 and TRBJ2-1; D is uncertain. This CDR3 spans 15 amino acids. The V gene lost 2 bases and the J gene lost 0 bases, with 8 bases spanning the gap. Per germline, CDR1 SGHTA and CDR2 FQGNSA. CDR3 protein: CASSLNQFSYNEQFF. The CDR3 bases are TGTGCCAGCAGCTTAAACCAGTTCTCCTACAATGAGCAGTTCTTC.

The gene calls are TRBV20-1 and TRBJ1-5; 8 positions match TRBD1. V shed 4 bases, J shed 4 bases, and the junction held 9 bases outside the gene matches. Germline V CDR1 and CDR2: DFQATT, SNEGSKA (reference sequence). The CDR3 has 15 residues. The CDR3 here is CSATRQGTRNQPQHF. The CDR3 nucleotides are TGCAGTGCTACCCGACAGGGGACACGAAATCAGCCCCAGCATTTT.

The chain uses TRBV11-2 and TRBJ2-1; D not certain. V lost 3 bases to trimming and J lost 8 bases, with 5 bases between them. Germline-derived CDR1 and CDR2 are SGHAT and FQNNGV. CDR3 length equals 11 residues. The CDR3 DNA is TGTGCCAGCAGCTTCAAGTATGAGCAGTTCTTC. Residues: CASSFKYEQFF.

V usage is TRBV7-8 and J usage is TRBJ2-6; 9 bases are shared with TRBD1. In germline, CDR1 is SGHVS, CDR2 FQNEAQ. The J segment lost 0 bases and the V segment lost 0 bases, leaving 3 bases of the junction unmatched. The CDR3 extends over 18 amino acids. The CDR3 DNA is TGTGCCAGCAGCTTAGCCGGGACAGGGAGCTCTGGGGCCAACGTCCTGACTTTC. Translated, it gives CASSLAGTGSSGANVLTF. Combining the CDR3 with reference TRBV7-8 and TRBJ2-6 gives the whole variable domain GAGVSQSPRYKVAKRGQDVALRCDPISGHVSLFWYQQALGQGPEFLTYFQNEAQLDKSGLPSDRFFAERPEGSVSTLKIQRTQQEDSAVYLCASSLAGTGSSGANVLTFGAGSRLTVL.

The rearrangement joins TRBV18 to TRBJ2-1, with 8 nucleotides matching TRBD2. Germline V lookup: CDR1 KGHSH, CDR2 LQKENI. This CDR3 contains 16 residues. V was clipped by 3 bases and J by 4 bases; unmatched bases: 8. In DNA, the CDR3 is TGTGCCAGCTCACCTCCGGGGCGGGGGGAGTACAATGAGCAGTTCTTC. This encodes CASSPPGRGEYNEQFF.

The gene calls are TRBV28 and TRBJ2-6; D is unclear. Trimming left V 9 bases short and J 3 bases short, with 9 bases between. The CDR3 extends over 13 amino acids. From germline, CDR1 is MDHEN and CDR2 SYDVKM. The CDR3 sequence: CASSGYGANVLTF. The CDR3 nucleotides are TGTGCCAGTTCGGGTTATGGGGCCAACGTCCTGACTTTC.